This T cell receptor beta chain was found in a study of T cell responses to AZD1222 COVID-19 vaccine. Broader study findings: It was only after the peak T cell response that any repertoires were sampled. Nearly half of spike-specific TCRs reportedly target variant regions that are unmutated in the B.1.351 and B.1.1.7 variants. CD4 TCRs associated with vaccination spanned spike, dominating at 160-218 and 743-854.

Assay: immunoSEQ multiplex PCR; the TCRdb copy retains only in-frame clones and omits some. The sample has approximately 68,000 clones, around 89% seen once. Regarding this clone: Antigen: not known.

CDR3 length: 15 amino acids. V was trimmed by 4 bases and J by 5 bases, leaving 17 bases between them. In germline, CDR1 is MNHEY, CDR2 SVGEGT. The starting material was peripheral blood, obtained 28 days after the second dose of the MenACWY control vaccine. The chain has TRBV6-2 or TRBV6-3 and TRBJ2-5, with a tentative D call TRBD1 (5 bases). This sequence was found in an adult who received the MenACWY meningococcal vaccine as a control. CDR3 residues: CASSLGLGLGETQYF. DNA of the CDR3: TGTGCCAGCAGTTTGGGTTTGGGGCTGGGGGAGACCCAGTACTTC.